This T cell receptor (beta chain) was found in a study of cytomegalovirus exposure and HLA in healthy donors. As regards this clone: Its matching antigen is unknown.

These donors were members of the 120-subject validation cohort, a group separate from the approximately 680-subject first cohort. Findings of the study overall: Investigators reported approximately 170 TCR beta chains as tied to cytomegalovirus.

This CDR3 comprises 15 residues. Trimming removed 1 base from V and 5 bases from J, with 11 bases in between. From germline, CDR1 is SGHNT and CDR2 YENEEA. Produced via immunoSEQ multiplex PCR; TCRdb's table is partial and in-frame only. The data show 200,000 or so clones, roughly 83% seen once. Sequenced material: PBMCs. This chain uses TRBV11-3 with TRBJ2-2; D may be TRBD2 (5 bases). The source is a young woman in good health and CMV-seronegative. The CDR3 region is CASSLVVGGTGELFF. For the CDR3, the DNA is TGTGCCAGCAGCTTAGTAGTAGGCGGGACCGGGGAGCTGTTTTTT.